This T cell receptor beta chain was profiled in a study of T cell responses to AZD1222 COVID-19 vaccine. Regarding the study as a whole: Spike-specific TCR repertoires showed rising breadth and depth after two AZD1222 doses. Only 5 or 6 individuals given AZD1222 were seropositive at baseline.

V gave up 4 bases and J gave up 3 bases, with 10 bases separating them. This CDR3 contains 13 residues. Per the germline V gene, CDR1 is LNHDA and CDR2 is SQIVND (reference sequence). The table came from immunoSEQ multiplex PCR; TCRdb's copy has only in-frame clones and leaves some out. The sample has 100,000 to 120,000 clones, approximately 89% seen once. On this clone: The antigen is unknown.

J is TRBJ2-7 and V is TRBV19, with D uncertain. This sequence originates from an adult who received the AZD1222 COVID-19 vaccine. Here the sequenced sample was peripheral blood, taken 28 days after the second AZD1222 dose. DNA of the CDR3: TGTGCCAGTAGTAATCAGGTGGACTACGAGCAGTACTTC. Translation gives CASSNQVDYEQYF.